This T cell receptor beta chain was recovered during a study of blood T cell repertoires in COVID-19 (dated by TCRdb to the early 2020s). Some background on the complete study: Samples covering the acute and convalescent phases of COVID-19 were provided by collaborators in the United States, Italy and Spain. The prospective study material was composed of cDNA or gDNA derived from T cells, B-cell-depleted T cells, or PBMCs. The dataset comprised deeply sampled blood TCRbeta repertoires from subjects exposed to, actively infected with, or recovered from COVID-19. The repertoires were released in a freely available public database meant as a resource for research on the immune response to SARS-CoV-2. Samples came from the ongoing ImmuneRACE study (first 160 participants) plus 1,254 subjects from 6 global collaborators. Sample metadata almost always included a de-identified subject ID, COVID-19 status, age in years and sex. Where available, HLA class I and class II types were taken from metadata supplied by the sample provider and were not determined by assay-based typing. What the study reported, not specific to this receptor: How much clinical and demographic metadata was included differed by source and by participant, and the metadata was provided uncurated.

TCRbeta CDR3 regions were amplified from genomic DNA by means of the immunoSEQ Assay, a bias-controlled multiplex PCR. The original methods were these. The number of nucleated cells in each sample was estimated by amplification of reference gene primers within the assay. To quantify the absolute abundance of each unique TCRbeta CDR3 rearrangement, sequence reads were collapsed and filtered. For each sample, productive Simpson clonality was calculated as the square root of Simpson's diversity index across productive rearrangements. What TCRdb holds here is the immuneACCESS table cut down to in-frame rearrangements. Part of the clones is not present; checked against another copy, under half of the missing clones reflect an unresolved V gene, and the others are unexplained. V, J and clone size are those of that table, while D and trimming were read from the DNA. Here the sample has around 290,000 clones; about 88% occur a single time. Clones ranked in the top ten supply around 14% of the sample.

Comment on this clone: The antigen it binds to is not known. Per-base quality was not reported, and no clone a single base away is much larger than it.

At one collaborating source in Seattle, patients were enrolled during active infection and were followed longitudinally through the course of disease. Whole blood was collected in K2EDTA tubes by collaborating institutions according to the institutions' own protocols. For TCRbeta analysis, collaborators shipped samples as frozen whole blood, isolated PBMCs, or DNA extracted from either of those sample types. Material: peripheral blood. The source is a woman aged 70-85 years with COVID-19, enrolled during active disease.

This receptor has the CDR3 CATSDLRGTPVTETQYF. The base sequence is TGTGCCACCAGTGATTTGCGGGGGACCCCAGTTACAGAGACCCAGTACTTC. In this chain, TRBV24-1 is recombined with TRBJ2-5; a tentative D match to TRBD2 spans 6 bases. CDR1 is given as KGHDR and CDR2 as SFDVKD, both from the germline V gene. The CDR3 measures 17 amino acids from cysteine to phenylalanine. Left in the record is the CDR3 DNA by itself, 51 bases read in frame from the first base. V is pared back by 0 bases and J by 4 bases, with 17 bases lying between the germline termini.